This is a list of T cell receptor beta chains from one sample in a study of T-cell memory formation after mild COVID-19. TCRdb re-called the 5' RACE reads with MiXCR, one entry per CDR3 protein. Among roughly 300,000 distinct CDR3 sequences listed, less than 9.5% were seen once. Sequences were obtained from PBMCs or a T cell subset sorted from them (not recorded which). All receptors come from a man between 18 and 29 years old who had mild COVID-19 (a few samples of this study predate the infection). Cell type and time point are not known. The CDR3 runs from the conserved cysteine through the conserved F or W. The D gene is left open where the match is weak. Not every row has a clone size; where given, it reads once, few, many or a size class.

TRBJ1-6	.	TRBV4-1	few	CASSQVNRPLSPLHF	TGCGCCAGCAGCCAAGTTAACAGGCCCCTTTCACCCCTCCACTTT
TRBJ2-1	TRBD2	TRBV12-3/TRBV12-4	few	CASSPRLAGSYNEQFF	TGTGCCAGCAGCCCAAGACTAGCTGGCTCCTACAATGAGCAGTTCTTC
TRBJ2-7	TRBD2	TRBV6-6	.	CASSSRGGEYYEQYF	TGTGCCAGCAGTTCCCGCGGGGGGGAATATTACGAGCAGTACTTC
TRBJ2-1	.	TRBV7-9	.	CASSPNHGNEQFF	TGTGCCAGCAGCCCAAATCATGGGAATGAGCAGTTCTTC
TRBJ1-1	.	TRBV19	.	CASTQDRVNTEAFF	TGTGCCAGTACTCAAGACCGAGTTAACACTGAAGCTTTCTTT
TRBJ1-2	.	TRBV6-6	many	CASSEPGGYYGYTF	TGTGCCAGCAGTGAGCCCGGTGGATACTATGGCTACACCTTC
TRBJ1-2	TRBD1	TRBV12-3/TRBV12-4	.	CASRQGGDGYTF	TGTGCCAGCAGGCAGGGGGGGGATGGCTACACCTTC
TRBJ1-2	TRBD1	TRBV5-1	many	CASSRTGAGYTF	TGCGCCAGCAGCCGGACAGGGGCTGGCTACACCTTC
TRBJ2-7	TRBD1	TRBV5-4	many	CASSQGGTGGREQYF	TGTGCCAGCAGCCAGGGGGGGACAGGGGGTCGCGAGCAGTACTTC
TRBJ1-1	.	TRBV5-1	few	CASRLMNTEAFF	TGCGCCAGCAGACTTATGAACACTGAAGCTTTCTTT
TRBJ2-3	TRBD2	TRBV5-1	many	CASSPSTSGGTDTQYF	TGCGCCAGCAGCCCCTCAACTAGCGGGGGCACAGATACGCAGTATTTT
TRBJ2-3	TRBD1	TRBV5-1	few	CASSTGQVGTTADTQYF	TGCGCCAGCAGCACCGGACAGGTTGGGACCACGGCAGATACGCAGTATTTT
TRBJ2-2	.	TRBV5-1	.	CASSWVAGELFF	TGCGCCAGCAGCTGGGTTGCCGGGGAGCTGTTTTTT
TRBJ2-1	.	TRBV30	few	CAWSFYAGRNEQFF	TGTGCCTGGAGTTTCTATGCTGGAAGGAATGAGCAGTTCTTC
TRBJ2-2	.	TRBV4-1	many	CASSLGPSTGELFF	TGCGCCAGCAGCTTAGGACCGAGCACCGGGGAGCTGTTTTTT
TRBJ2-5	.	TRBV7-3	few	CASSTDGSQETQYF	TGTGCCAGCAGCACGGACGGATCCCAAGAGACCCAGTACTTC
TRBJ1-3	.	TRBV5-1	few	CASSPNRGFSGNTIYF	TGCGCCAGCAGCCCCAACCGGGGGTTCTCTGGAAACACCATATATTTT
TRBJ2-3	TRBD1	TRBV27	few	CASSYRTGGTDTQYF	TGTGCCAGCAGTTATAGGACAGGGGGCACAGATACGCAGTATTTT
TRBJ2-1	.	TRBV6-2/TRBV6-3	few	CASSAPGLRVNEQFF	TGTGCCAGCAGTGCACCAGGGCTACGTGTCAATGAGCAGTTCTTC
TRBJ1-2	.	TRBV19	few	CASSLQMQGHGYTF	TGTGCCAGTAGTCTCCAAATGCAGGGACACGGCTACACCTTC
TRBJ1-6	.	TRBV12-3/TRBV12-4	many	CASSLAGGTPLHF	TGTGCCAGCAGTCTCGCGGGGGGGACACCCCTCCACTTT
TRBJ2-5	.	TRBV4-1	.	CASSLNGVMGETQYF	TGCGCCAGCAGCCTGAATGGAGTTATGGGGGAGACCCAGTACTTC
TRBJ2-3	TRBD2	TRBV4-1	.	CASSPAGGEDTQYF	TGCGCCAGCAGTCCAGCGGGGGGTGAAGATACGCAGTATTTT
TRBJ1-6	.	TRBV7-2	few	CASSRAIDNFSPLHF	TGTGCCAGCAGCCGAGCGATAGATAATTTTTCACCCCTCCACTTT
TRBJ1-5	.	TRBV7-9	.	CASSLGDWPQHF	TGTGCCAGCAGCTTGGGGGATTGGCCCCAGCATTTT
TRBJ2-5	TRBD2	TRBV11-2	.	CASSSSSGGAETQYF	TGTGCCAGCAGCTCATCTAGCGGGGGGGCGGAGACCCAGTACTTC
TRBJ2-1	TRBD1	TRBV5-1	many	CASSGGQGAISYNEQFF	TGCGCCAGCAGCGGCGGACAGGGGGCTATATCCTACAATGAGCAGTTCTTC
TRBJ2-7	TRBD2	TRBV7-9	.	CASSPPGGRYEQYF	TGTGCCAGCAGCCCCCCGGGGGGGAGGTACGAGCAGTACTTC
TRBJ2-3	TRBD1	TRBV10-3	few	CAIASDDEGAYF	TGTGCCATCGCCTCAGATGATGAGGGGGCGTATTTT
TRBJ2-3	TRBD2	TRBV10-3	.	CAISPSGGPGTDTQYF	TGTGCCATCAGTCCTAGCGGGGGGCCGGGCACAGATACGCAGTATTTT
TRBJ2-6	.	TRBV12-3/TRBV12-4	.	CASSQEGRANVLTF	TGTGCCAGCAGTCAAGAGGGACGGGCGAACGTCCTGACTTTC
TRBJ2-5	.	TRBV2	few	CASSDGTQGRTQYF	TGTGCCAGCAGTGACGGGACTCAGGGACGGACCCAGTACTTC
TRBJ2-5	.	TRBV7-2	.	CASSLQPAGTQYF	TGTGCCAGCAGCTTACAGCCCGCGGGGACCCAGTACTTC
TRBJ1-2	.	TRBV7-8	.	CASSSLPRSGAPDYGYTF	TGTGCCAGCAGCTCCCTCCCGAGGTCAGGGGCGCCCGACTATGGCTACACCTTC
TRBJ2-5	.	TRBV5-1	many	CASSLDGGPEETQYF	TGCGCCAGCAGCTTGGACGGGGGGCCTGAGGAGACCCAGTACTTC
TRBJ1-4	.	TRBV5-5	.	CASSLVPRPPAREKLFF	TGTGCCAGCAGCTTGGTGCCCAGACCCCCGGCGCGGGAAAAACTGTTTTTT
TRBJ2-3	.	TRBV11-2	few	CASSLDIVGVLTDTQYF	TGTGCCAGCAGCTTAGATATTGTTGGTGTGTTGACAGATACGCAGTATTTT
TRBJ2-3	.	TRBV20-1	many	CSARGRGADTQYF	TGCAGTGCTAGGGGCAGGGGAGCAGATACGCAGTATTTT
TRBJ1-5	TRBD1	TRBV12-3/TRBV12-4	few	CASSEQGVNQPQHF	TGTGCCAGCAGCGAACAGGGGGTAAATCAGCCCCAGCATTTT
TRBJ1-2	TRBD1	TRBV4-2	.	CASSPSTGDANYGYTF	TGTGCCAGCAGCCCCTCGACAGGGGATGCTAACTATGGCTACACCTTC
TRBJ1-5	.	TRBV28	few	CASSSVRGRQPQHF	TGTGCCAGCAGTTCAGTTAGGGGTAGACAGCCCCAGCATTTT
TRBJ1-2	TRBD1	TRBV4-3	few	CASSKTGTGRYGYTF	TGCGCCAGCAGCAAAACCGGGACAGGAAGGTATGGCTACACCTTC
TRBJ2-3	.	TRBV14	few	CASSQDTGVPATDTQYF	TGTGCCAGCAGCCAAGACACCGGGGTACCTGCCACAGATACGCAGTATTTT
TRBJ2-1	.	TRBV5-4	.	CASSATASYNEQFF	TGTGCCAGCAGCGCGACAGCTTCCTACAATGAGCAGTTCTTC
TRBJ1-2	.	TRBV6-5	.	CASSVGDYGYTF	TGTGCCAGCAGTGTCGGTGACTATGGCTACACCTTC
TRBJ2-2	.	TRBV4-1	.	CASSQDRGGLNTGELFF	TGCGCCAGCAGCCAAGATCGAGGGGGGCTGAACACCGGGGAGCTGTTTTTT
TRBJ1-2	.	TRBV4-3	many	CASSQDGALYGYTF	TGCGCCAGCAGCCAAGATGGGGCGCTCTATGGCTACACCTTC
TRBJ1-2	TRBD1	TRBV4-3	few	CASSLIQGVGGGYTF	TGCGCCAGCAGCCTGATTCAGGGGGTAGGCGGTGGCTACACCTTC
TRBJ1-2	.	TRBV7-3	few	CASSLSGNTNYGYTF	TGTGCCAGCAGCCTTTCAGGCAATACTAACTATGGCTACACCTTC